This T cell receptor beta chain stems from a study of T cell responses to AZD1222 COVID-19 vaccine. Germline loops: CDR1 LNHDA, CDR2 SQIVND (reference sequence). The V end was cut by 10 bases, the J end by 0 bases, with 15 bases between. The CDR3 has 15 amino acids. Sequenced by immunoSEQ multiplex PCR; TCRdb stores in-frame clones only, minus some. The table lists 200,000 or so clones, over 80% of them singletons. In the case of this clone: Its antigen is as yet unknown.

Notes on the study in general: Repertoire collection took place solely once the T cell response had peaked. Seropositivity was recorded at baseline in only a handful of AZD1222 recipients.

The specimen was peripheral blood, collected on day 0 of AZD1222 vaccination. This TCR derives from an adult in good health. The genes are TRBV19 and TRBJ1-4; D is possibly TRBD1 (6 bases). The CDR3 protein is CATPSGGATNEKLFF. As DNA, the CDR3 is TGTGCCACCCCTTCCGGGGGCGCAACTAATGAAAAACTGTTTTTT. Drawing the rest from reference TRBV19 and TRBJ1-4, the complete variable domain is DGGITQSPKYLFRKEGQNVTLSCEQNLNHDAMYWYRQDPGQGLRLIYYSQIVNDFQKGDIAEGYSVSREKKESFPLTVTSAQKNPTAFYLCATPSGGATNEKLFFGSGTQLSVL.